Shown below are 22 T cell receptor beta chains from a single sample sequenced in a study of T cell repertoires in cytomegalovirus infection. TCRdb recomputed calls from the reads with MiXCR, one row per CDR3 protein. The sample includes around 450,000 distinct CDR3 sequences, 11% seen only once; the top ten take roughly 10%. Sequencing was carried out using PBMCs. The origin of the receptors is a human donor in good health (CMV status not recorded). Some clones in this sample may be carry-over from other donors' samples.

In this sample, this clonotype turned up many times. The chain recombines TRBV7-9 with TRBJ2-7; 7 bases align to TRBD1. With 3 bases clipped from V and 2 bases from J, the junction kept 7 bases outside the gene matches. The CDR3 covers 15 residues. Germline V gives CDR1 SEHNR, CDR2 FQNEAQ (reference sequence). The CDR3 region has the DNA TGTGCCAGCAGCTTCTACGGACAGGCGACCTACGAGCAGTACTTC. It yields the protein CASSFYGQATYEQYF.

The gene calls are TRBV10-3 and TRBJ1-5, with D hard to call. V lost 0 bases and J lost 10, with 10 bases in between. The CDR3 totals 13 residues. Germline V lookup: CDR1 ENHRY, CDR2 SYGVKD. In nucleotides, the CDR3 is TGTGCCATCAGTGAGTCTGGGCAGAGTCCCCAGCATTTT. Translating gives CAISESGQSPQHF.

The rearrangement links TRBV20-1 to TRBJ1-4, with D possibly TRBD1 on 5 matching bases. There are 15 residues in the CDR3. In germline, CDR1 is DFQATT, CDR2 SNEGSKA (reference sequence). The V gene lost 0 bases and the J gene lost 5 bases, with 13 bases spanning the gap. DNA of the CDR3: TGCAGTGCTAGAGATGGGGGGGTGTCGAATGAAAAACTGTTTTTT. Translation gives CSARDGGVSNEKLFF.

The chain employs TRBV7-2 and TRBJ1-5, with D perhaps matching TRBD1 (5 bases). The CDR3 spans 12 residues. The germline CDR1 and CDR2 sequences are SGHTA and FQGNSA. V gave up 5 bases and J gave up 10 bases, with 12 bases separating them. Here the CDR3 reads CASSLTGGPQHF. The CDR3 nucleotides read TGTGCCAGCAGCCTCACCGGGGGTCCCCAGCATTTT.

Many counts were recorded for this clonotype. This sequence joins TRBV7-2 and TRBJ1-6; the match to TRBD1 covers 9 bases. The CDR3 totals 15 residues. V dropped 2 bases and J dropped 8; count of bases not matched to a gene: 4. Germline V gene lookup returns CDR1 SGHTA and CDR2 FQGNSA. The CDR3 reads CASSLLGQGYSPLHF. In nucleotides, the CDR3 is TGTGCCAGCAGCTTACTAGGACAGGGGTATTCACCCCTCCACTTT.

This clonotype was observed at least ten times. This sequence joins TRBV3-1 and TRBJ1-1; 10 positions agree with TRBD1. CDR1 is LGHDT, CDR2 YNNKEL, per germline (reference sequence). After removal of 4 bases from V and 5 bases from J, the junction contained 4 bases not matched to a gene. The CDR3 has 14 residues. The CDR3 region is CASSPTGGWTEAFF. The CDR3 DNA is TGTGCCAGCAGCCCGACAGGGGGCTGGACTGAAGCTTTCTTT.

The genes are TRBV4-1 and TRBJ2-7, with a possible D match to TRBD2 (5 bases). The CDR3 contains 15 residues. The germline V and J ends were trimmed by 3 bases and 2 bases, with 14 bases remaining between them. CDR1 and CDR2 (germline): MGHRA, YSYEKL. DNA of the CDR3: TGCGCCAGCAGCCAGCCCCCGGACGGGACCTACGAGCAGTACTTC. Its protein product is CASSQPPDGTYEQYF.

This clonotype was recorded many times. The CDR3 coding sequence is TGTGCCAGCAGCCTTTACCCGGGGGGGGACTATGGCTACACCTTC. This codes for CASSLYPGGDYGYTF. The chain joins TRBV7-8 to TRBJ1-2; D might be TRBD1 (5 bases). The CDR3 is made up of 15 amino acids. V was shortened by 5 bases and J by 3 bases, with 16 bases between the two germline ends. Germline lookup yields CDR1 SGHVS and CDR2 FQNEAQ.

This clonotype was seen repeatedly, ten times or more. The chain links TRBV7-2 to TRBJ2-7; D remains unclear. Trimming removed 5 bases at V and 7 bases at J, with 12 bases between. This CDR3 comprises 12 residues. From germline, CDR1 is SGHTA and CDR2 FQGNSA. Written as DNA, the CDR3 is TGTGCCAGCAGCCCCCGACCCACGGAGCAGTACTTC. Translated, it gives CASSPRPTEQYF.

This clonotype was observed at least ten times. The CDR3 sequence: CASSSTHPGGPVELFF. CDR3 sequence (DNA): TGTGCCAGCAGCTCTACTCATCCGGGCGGCCCGGTGGAGCTGTTTTTT. V is TRBV28 and J is TRBJ2-2; D is ambiguous. Germline V gene lookup returns CDR1 MDHEN and CDR2 SYDVKM. V lost 6 bases and J 10 bases, leaving 24 bases between the germline ends. The CDR3 consists of 16 residues. Based on the CDR3 plus reference TRBV28 and TRBJ2-2, the full variable domain is DVKVTQSSRYLVKRTGEKVFLECVQDMDHENMFWYRQDPGLGLRLIYFSYDVKMKEKGDIPEGYSVSREKKERFSLILESASTNQTSMYLCASSSTHPGGPVELFFGEGSRLTVL.

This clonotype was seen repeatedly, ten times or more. The DNA of the CDR3 is TGTGCCAGTGGCCGGGACAGGGGAATATATGGCTACACCTTC. Translated: CASGRDRGIYGYTF. The chain joins TRBV19 to TRBJ1-2; TRBD1 agrees at 10 bases. J gave up 5 bases and V 8 bases, and 8 bases lay outside the gene matches. This CDR3 has 14 residues. Germline CDR1 and CDR2: LNHDA and SQIVND (reference sequence).

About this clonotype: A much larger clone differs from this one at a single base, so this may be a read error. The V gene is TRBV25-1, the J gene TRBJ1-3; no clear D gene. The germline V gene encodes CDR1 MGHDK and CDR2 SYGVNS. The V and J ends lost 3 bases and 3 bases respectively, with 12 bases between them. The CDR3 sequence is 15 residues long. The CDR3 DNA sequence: TGTGCCAGCAGTGATCCGAGAACGTTTGGAAACACCATATATTTT. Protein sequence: CASSDPRTFGNTIYF.

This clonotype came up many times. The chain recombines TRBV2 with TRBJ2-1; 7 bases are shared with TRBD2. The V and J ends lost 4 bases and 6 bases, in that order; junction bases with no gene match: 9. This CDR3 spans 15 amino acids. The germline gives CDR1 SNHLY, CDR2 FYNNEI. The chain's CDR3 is CASSGISGTANEQFF. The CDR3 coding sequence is TGTGCCAGCAGTGGGATCAGCGGGACGGCCAATGAGCAGTTCTTC.

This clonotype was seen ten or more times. This CDR3 reads CAISREGYGYTF. The CDR3 DNA follows: TGTGCCATCTCAAGGGAGGGCTATGGCTACACCTTC. V usage is TRBV10-3 and J usage is TRBJ1-2; D is undetermined. Germline values: CDR1 ENHRY, CDR2 SYGVKD. This CDR3 region has 12 residues. The V end lost 8 bases, the J end lost 4 bases, and 11 bases lay between the germline ends.

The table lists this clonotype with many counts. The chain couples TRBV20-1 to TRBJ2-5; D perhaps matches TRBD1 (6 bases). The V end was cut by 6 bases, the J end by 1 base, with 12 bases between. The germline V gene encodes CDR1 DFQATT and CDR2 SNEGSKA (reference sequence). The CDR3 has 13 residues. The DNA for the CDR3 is TGCAGTGCGGGCAGGGGCCCCCAAGAGACCCAGTACTTC. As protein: CSAGRGPQETQYF.

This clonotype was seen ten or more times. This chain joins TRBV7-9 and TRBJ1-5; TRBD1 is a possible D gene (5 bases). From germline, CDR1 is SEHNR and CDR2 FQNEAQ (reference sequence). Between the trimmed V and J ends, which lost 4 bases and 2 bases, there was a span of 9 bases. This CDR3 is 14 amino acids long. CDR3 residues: CASSYQGGNQPQHF. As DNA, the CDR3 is TGTGCCAGCAGCTACCAGGGTGGCAATCAGCCCCAGCATTTT.

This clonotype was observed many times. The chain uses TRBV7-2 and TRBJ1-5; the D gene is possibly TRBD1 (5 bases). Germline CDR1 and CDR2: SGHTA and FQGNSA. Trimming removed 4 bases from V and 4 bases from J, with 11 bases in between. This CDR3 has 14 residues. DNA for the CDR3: TGTGCCAGCAGCTCTCGACAGCCTAATCAGCCCCAGCATTTT. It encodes CASSSRQPNQPQHF. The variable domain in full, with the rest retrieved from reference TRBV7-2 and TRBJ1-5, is GAGVSQSPSNKVTEKGKDVELRCDPISGHTALYWYRQSLGQGLEFLIYFQGNSAPDKSGLPSDRFSAERTGGSVSTLTIQRTQQEDSAVYLCASSSRQPNQPQHFGDGTRLSIL.

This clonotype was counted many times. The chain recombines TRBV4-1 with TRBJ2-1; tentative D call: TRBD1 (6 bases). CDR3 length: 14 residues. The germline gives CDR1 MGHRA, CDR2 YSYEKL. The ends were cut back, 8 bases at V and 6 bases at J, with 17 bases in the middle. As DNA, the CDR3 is TGCGCCAGCCAAGCCAGGGGTGCCGCCAATGAGCAGTTCTTC. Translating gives CASQARGAANEQFF.

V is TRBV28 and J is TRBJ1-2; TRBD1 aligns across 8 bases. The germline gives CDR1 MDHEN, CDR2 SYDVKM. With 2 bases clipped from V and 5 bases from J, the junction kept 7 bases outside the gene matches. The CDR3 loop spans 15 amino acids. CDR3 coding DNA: TGTGCCAGCAGTTTAGGGGCAGGGGGCCGATATGGCTACACCTTC. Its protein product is CASSLGAGGRYGYTF.

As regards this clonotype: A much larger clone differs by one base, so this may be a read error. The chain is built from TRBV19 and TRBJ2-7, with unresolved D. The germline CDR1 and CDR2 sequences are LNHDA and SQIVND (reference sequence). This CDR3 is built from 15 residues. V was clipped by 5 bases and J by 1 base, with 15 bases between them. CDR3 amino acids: CASSGQDRTSYEQYF. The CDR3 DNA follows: TGTGCCAGTAGTGGCCAGGATCGCACTTCCTACGAGCAGTACTTC.

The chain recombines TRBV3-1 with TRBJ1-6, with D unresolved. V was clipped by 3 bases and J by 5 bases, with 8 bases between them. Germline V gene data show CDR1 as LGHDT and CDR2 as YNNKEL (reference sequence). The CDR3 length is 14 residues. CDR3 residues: CASSQGRNNSPLHF. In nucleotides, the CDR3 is TGTGCCAGCAGCCAGGGTCGGAATAATTCACCCCTCCACTTT.

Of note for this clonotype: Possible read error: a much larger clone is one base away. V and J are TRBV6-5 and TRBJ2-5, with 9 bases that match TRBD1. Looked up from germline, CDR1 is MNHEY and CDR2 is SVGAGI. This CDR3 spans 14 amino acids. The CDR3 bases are TGTGCCCGCAGTTATACGACAGGGGGAGAGACCCAGTACTTC. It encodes CARSYTTGGETQYF.